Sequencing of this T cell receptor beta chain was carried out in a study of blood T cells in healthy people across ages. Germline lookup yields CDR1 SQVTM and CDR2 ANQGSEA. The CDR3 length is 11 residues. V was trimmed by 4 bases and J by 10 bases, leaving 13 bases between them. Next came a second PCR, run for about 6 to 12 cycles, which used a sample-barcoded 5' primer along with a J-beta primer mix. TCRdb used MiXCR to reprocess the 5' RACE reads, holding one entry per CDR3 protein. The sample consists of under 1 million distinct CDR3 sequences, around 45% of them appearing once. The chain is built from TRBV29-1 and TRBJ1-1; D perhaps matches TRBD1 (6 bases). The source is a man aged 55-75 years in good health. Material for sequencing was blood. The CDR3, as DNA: TGCAGCGTTGTTTTAAAGGGGGTAGCTTTCTTT. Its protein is CSVVLKGVAFF.